The next 30 T cell receptor beta chains were all read from a single sample in a study of metastatic and nonmetastatic thyroid tumors. There were no patients who had received any treatment before thyroid surgery. TCRdb reassembled clones from the PCR reads with MiXCR. This sample has 12,000 or so clones, with approximately 30% found just once. Material: adjacent normal tissue. The receptors come from a male donor with papillary thyroid cancer or a benign thyroid nodule (not recorded which). Some clones in this sample may be carry-over from other donors' samples.

The chain has TRBV11-2 and TRBJ2-7; the D call may be TRBD1 or TRBD2 (5 bases each). CDR3 length: 16 residues. Germline V gives CDR1 SGHAT, CDR2 FQNNGV. V was clipped by 2 bases and J by 2 bases, with 16 bases between them. The chain's CDR3 is CASSLLRGLYPYEQYF. The CDR3 coding sequence is TGTGCCAGCAGCTTATTGAGGGGCCTGTACCCCTACGAGCAGTACTTC.

This clone was counted between two and nine times. Different DNA sequences within this sample yield the same CDR3. The chain combines TRBV2 with TRBJ2-5; perhaps TRBD2 as D (5 bases). Deletions cut 4 bases from V and 4 bases from J, with 13 bases between. Germline V lookup: CDR1 SNHLY, CDR2 FYNNEI. The CDR3 contains 14 residues. The DNA for the CDR3 is TGTGCCAGCAGTGGGACGGGTGGAGGAGAGACCCAGTACTTC. Protein sequence: CASSGTGGGETQYF.

Within the sample, this clone is medium-sized. The same CDR3 can be traced to other DNA sequences in this sample. This chain uses TRBV9 with TRBJ2-6, with D uncertain. V was trimmed by 4 bases and J by 4 bases, leaving 9 bases between them. The CDR3 consists of 14 residues. Germline V lookup: CDR1 SGDLS, CDR2 YYNGEE. The CDR3 protein is CASSPGDGANVLTF. The DNA for the CDR3 is TGTGCCAGCAGCCCGGGTGACGGGGCCAACGTCCTGACTTTC.

This chain joins TRBV11-1 and TRBJ2-1, with D possibly being TRBD1 (6 bases). Germline values: CDR1 SGHAT, CDR2 FQDESV (reference sequence). Trimming took off 5 bases at V and 6 bases at J, with 20 bases between the two ends. CDR3 length: 16 residues. The CDR3 protein is CASSPPYGTSINEQFF. The CDR3 DNA reads TGTGCCAGCAGCCCCCCCTACGGGACAAGCATCAATGAGCAGTTCTTC.

The sample holds a few counts of this clone. The chain is built from TRBV6-1 and TRBJ2-7, with 7 bases aligning to TRBD1. Unmatched junction bases numbered 19, after V lost 11 bases and J lost 6 bases. In germline, CDR1 is MNHNS, CDR2 SASEGT. This CDR3 is built from 15 residues. In nucleotides, the CDR3 is TGTGCCGTCAAAGGACAGGCCGACGGTGAGGTCGAGCAGTACTTC. Its translation: CAVKGQADGEVEQYF.

This chain links TRBV6-4 with TRBJ1-1, with 7 bases identical to TRBD1. The CDR3 runs to 15 residues. Germline lookup yields CDR1 MRHNA and CDR2 SNTAGT. After removal of 6 bases from V and 1 base from J, the junction contained 8 bases not matched to a gene. The CDR3 sequence is CASRPRDSANTEAFF. The CDR3 DNA reads TGTGCCAGCAGGCCCCGGGACAGCGCGAACACTGAAGCTTTCTTT.

By share, this clone ranks as medium-sized. V and J are TRBV5-1 and TRBJ2-3; D not resolved. The CDR3 length is 13 residues. Germline CDR1 is SGHRS and CDR2 is YFSETQ. The V end was cut by 4 bases, the J end by 4 bases, with 10 bases between. CDR3 in amino acids: CASSPWGSDTQYF. The CDR3 bases are TGCGCCAGCAGCCCATGGGGTTCAGATACGCAGTATTTT.

This chain joins TRBV5-1 and TRBJ2-2; no clear D. V lost 1 base and J lost 2, with 12 bases in between. This CDR3 contains 16 residues. Per germline, CDR1 SGHRS and CDR2 YFSETQ. For the CDR3, the DNA is TGCGCCAGCAGCTTGCGATCTAGACCTAACACCGGGGAGCTGTTTTTT. Its translation is CASSLRSRPNTGELFF.

This clone was seen a handful of times. The chain combines TRBV6-5 with TRBJ1-6; 7 nucleotides match TRBD1. Germline V gene lookup returns CDR1 MNHEY and CDR2 SVGAGI. V dropped 0 bases and J dropped 5; count of bases not matched to a gene: 7. The CDR3 extends over 17 amino acids. CDR3 sequence: CASSYSGNRGNNSPLHF. The CDR3 nucleotides are TGTGCCAGCAGTTACTCTGGGAACAGGGGAAATAATTCACCCCTCCACTTT.

This clone qualifies as large. The chain has TRBV6-5 and TRBJ2-2; D uncertain. The CDR3 runs 14 residues. Germline loops: CDR1 MNHEY, CDR2 SVGAGI. Trimming left V 0 bases short and J 6 bases short, with 8 bases between. In DNA, the CDR3 is TGTGCCAGCAGTTACTCTCGACCGGCCGGGGAGCTGTTTTTT. Translation gives CASSYSRPAGELFF.

The chain employs TRBV20-1 and TRBJ2-7; no firm D call. V was clipped by 4 bases and J by 1 base, with 8 bases between them. The CDR3 covers 12 residues. Germline lookup yields CDR1 DFQATT and CDR2 SNEGSKA (reference sequence). CDR3 protein: CSATWRSYEQYF. The CDR3 nucleotides are TGCAGTGCTACCTGGCGGTCCTACGAGCAGTACTTC.

The chain uses TRBV10-3 and TRBJ2-5; maybe TRBD2 (5 bases). The germline CDR1 and CDR2 sequences are ENHRY and SYGVKD. Trimming cost V 3 bases and J 5 bases, with 16 bases left between them. This CDR3 region has 15 residues. The DNA of the CDR3 is TGTGCCATCAGTGATGATGGGAGCCATGGGGAGACCCAGTACTTC. It is translated as CAISDDGSHGETQYF.

The rearrangement links TRBV4-1 to TRBJ2-7; tentatively, D is TRBD2 (6 bases). V was pared by 5 bases and J by 3 bases, with 14 bases between. Per the germline V gene, CDR1 is MGHRA and CDR2 is YSYEKL. The CDR3 length is 14 residues. The CDR3 DNA reads as TGCGCCAGCAGCTTCGAGGGACTGAGCTACGAGCAGTACTTC. Encoded protein: CASSFEGLSYEQYF.

The V call is TRBV28, the J call TRBJ2-5; D possibly corresponds to TRBD2 (5 bases). The CDR3 covers 16 residues. The germline CDR1 and CDR2 sequences are MDHEN and SYDVKM. V lost 5 bases, J lost 0 bases, and 16 bases lay in between. The DNA for the CDR3 is TGTGCCAGCAGTCTCCGTTCAAGCGGTAACCAAGAGACCCAGTACTTC. Its protein is CASSLRSSGNQETQYF.

Sample share makes this clone medium-sized (0.01 to 0.1%). The chain combines TRBV7-2 with TRBJ2-2, with D unclear. With 1 base removed from V and 1 base from J, the gap between germline ends came to 4 bases. Germline loops: CDR1 SGHTA, CDR2 FQGNSA. The CDR3 has 14 amino acids. The CDR3 reads CASSLEGNTGELFF. CDR3 DNA sequence: TGTGCCAGCAGCTTAGAAGGGAACACCGGGGAGCTGTTTTTT.

This clone has a count of ten or more. The J gene is TRBJ2-1, the V gene TRBV11-2; D perhaps matches TRBD2 (7 bases). Per the germline V gene, CDR1 is SGHAT and CDR2 is FQNNGV. V shed 1 base and J shed 0 bases, with 13 bases lying between them. CDR3 size: 17 residues. The DNA of the CDR3 is TGTGCCAGCAGCTTAGGAAGGGGGGGGAGCTCCTACAATGAGCAGTTCTTC. Its translation is CASSLGRGGSSYNEQFF.

The chain links TRBV5-6 to TRBJ2-2; the D is unclear. CDR1 is SGHDT, CDR2 YYEEEE, per germline. The CDR3 covers 14 residues. V lost 4 bases and J 7 bases, leaving 14 bases between the germline ends. Written as DNA, the CDR3 is TGTGCCAGCAGCCCCCGTCGACACGGCGGGGAGCTGTTTTTT. Protein product: CASSPRRHGGELFF.

The chain recombines TRBV24-1 with TRBJ1-1, with D tentatively TRBD1 (6 bases). The V and J ends lost 0 bases and 3 bases respectively, with 22 bases between them. Germline CDR1 KGHDR, CDR2 SFDVKD. This CDR3 has 19 residues. DNA for the CDR3: TGTGCCACCAGTGATTTGGGATCGGGGGGCCCAATTGAGTACACTGAAGCTTTCTTT. Amino acids: CATSDLGSGGPIEYTEAFF.

This chain links TRBV11-1 with TRBJ2-7, with 9 bases fitting TRBD1. V shed 5 bases, J shed 4 bases, and the junction held 12 bases outside the gene matches. The CDR3 spans 16 residues. CDR1 and CDR2 (germline): SGHAT, FQDESV (reference sequence). The CDR3 region has the DNA TGTGCCAGCAGCCTAGTAGGAGGACAGGGGAATTACGAGCAGTACTTC. Its translation: CASSLVGGQGNYEQYF. The variable domain in full, with the rest retrieved from reference TRBV11-1 and TRBJ2-7, is EAEVAQSPRYKITEKSQAVAFWCDPISGHATLYWYRQILGQGPELLVQFQDESVVDDSQLPKDRFSAERLKGVDSTLKIQPAELGDSAMYLCASSLVGGQGNYEQYFGPGTRLTVT.

By proportion, this clone is medium-sized. This chain connects TRBV28 to TRBJ2-6; D may be TRBD1 (5 bases). The CDR3 consists of 16 residues. Trimming stripped 7 bases from V and 0 bases from J, with 13 bases between. Germline loops: CDR1 MDHEN, CDR2 SYDVKM. CDR3 residues: CASTQGLGSGANVLTF. CDR3 DNA: TGTGCCAGCACTCAGGGTCTCGGCTCTGGGGCCAACGTCCTGACTTTC.

At least ten counts were recorded for this clone. The J gene is TRBJ2-7, the V gene TRBV5-1; 9 nucleotides align to TRBD2. V trimming: 4 bases; J trimming: 3 bases; junction bases outside the gene matches: 8. The CDR3 is 15 residues long. Germline V gene data show CDR1 as SGHRS and CDR2 as YFSETQ. CDR3 bases: TGCGCCAGCAGCGCAGCGGGGGGCCTCTTCTACGAGCAGTACTTC. Its translation: CASSAAGGLFYEQYF.

V is TRBV27 and J is TRBJ2-6; weak D call: TRBD2 (6 bases). Germline lookup yields CDR1 MNHEY and CDR2 SMNVEV (reference sequence). The CDR3 is made up of 17 amino acids. The germline V and J ends were trimmed by 4 bases and 4 bases, with 17 bases remaining between them. CDR3: CASSSGRGVLGANVLTF. CDR3 bases: TGTGCCAGCAGTTCAGGACGCGGGGTTTTGGGGGCCAACGTCCTGACTTTC.

This clone was counted between two and nine times. V is TRBV7-8 and J is TRBJ1-5; D ambiguous. Trimming cost V 2 bases and J 6 bases, with 5 bases left between them. The CDR3 is 12 amino acids. In germline, CDR1 is SGHVS, CDR2 FQNEAQ. The CDR3 nucleotides are TGTGCCAGCAGCTTATTGCTTCAGCCCCAGCATTTT. It specifies CASSLLLQPQHF.

The CDR3 protein is CASSERASTEAFF. CDR3 nucleotide sequence: TGTGCCAGCAGTGAGCGGGCGTCCACTGAAGCTTTCTTT. The chain has TRBV6-1 and TRBJ1-1, with D hard to call. This CDR3 is built from 13 residues. Trimming took off 3 bases at V and 4 bases at J, with 9 bases between the two ends. In germline, CDR1 is MNHNS, CDR2 SASEGT.

This clone was observed a few times. This chain connects TRBV19 to TRBJ2-7; 7 nucleotides align to TRBD1. This CDR3 region has 15 residues. CDR1 is LNHDA, CDR2 SQIVND, per germline (reference sequence). V was pared by 5 bases and J by 4 bases, with 11 bases of the junction left unmatched. As DNA, the CDR3 is TGTGCCAGTAGTCTTCGACAGGGAAGTCTATACGAGCAGTACTTC. Its translation is CASSLRQGSLYEQYF.

This clone was picked up a small number of times. The V and J genes are TRBV11-2 and TRBJ1-1; D might be TRBD1 (6 bases). Deletions cut 5 bases from V and 0 bases from J, with 22 bases between. Per the germline V gene, CDR1 is SGHAT and CDR2 is FQNNGV. The CDR3 extends over 18 amino acids. CDR3 loop: CASSPTTGGGLMNTEAFF. For the CDR3, the DNA is TGTGCCAGCAGCCCAACGACAGGAGGGGGGCTTATGAACACTGAAGCTTTCTTT.

This clone was found once. This chain connects TRBV13 to TRBJ2-7; D gene uncertain. The germline V gene has CDR1 PRHDT and CDR2 FYEKMQ (reference sequence). This CDR3 contains 15 residues. Trimming pared 0 bases from V and 0 bases from J, leaving 9 bases between. The CDR3 reads CASSLGTTFSYEQYF. The CDR3 nucleotides read TGTGCCAGCAGCTTAGGAACTACCTTCTCCTACGAGCAGTACTTC.

CDR3 in amino acids: CSARGPQLAGGSHGFNEQFF. DNA for the CDR3: TGCAGTGCTAGAGGCCCGCAGTTAGCGGGGGGTTCCCACGGGTTCAATGAGCAGTTCTTC. V usage is TRBV20-1 and J usage is TRBJ2-1, with TRBD2 identical over 10 bases. Germline V gene data show CDR1 as DFQATT and CDR2 as SNEGSKA (reference sequence). Trimming at V came to 1 base and at J to 6 bases, leaving 21 bases not matched to a gene. This CDR3 has 20 residues.

The rearrangement links TRBV20-1 to TRBJ2-3; tentative D call: TRBD2 (5 bases). The CDR3 has 12 residues. The germline CDR1 and CDR2 sequences are DFQATT and SNEGSKA (reference sequence). CDR3 region: CSAGAGADTQYF. The CDR3 DNA reads TGCTCTGCGGGTGCGGGTGCAGATACGCAGTATTTT.

Sample share makes this clone large. The rearrangement uses TRBV5-1 and TRBJ2-5; D is unresolved. Germline values: CDR1 SGHRS, CDR2 YFSETQ. The CDR3 has 17 amino acids. Trimming shortened V by 0 bases and J by 2 bases, and 17 bases separated the two germline ends. Here the CDR3 DNA reads TGCGCCAGCAGCTTGGGTCTGGCCCAACACCTTCAAGAGACCCAGTACTTC. Encoded protein: CASSLGLAQHLQETQYF.